This TCR beta chain was sequenced for a study of cytomegalovirus exposure and HLA in healthy donors. Study-level points and caveats: An analysis done earlier found most TCR beta V segments productive about 90% or about 30% of the time.

Use of 60 Vbeta and 13 Jbeta primers characterized the PCR. Profiled with immunoSEQ multiplex PCR; TCRdb holds only in-frame clones, not every one. There are 150,000 to 200,000 clones in the sample; 70% to 80% occur only once, and about 2.1% lies in the top ten. This clone was detected once. Its antigen is unknown. CDR3 size: 16 residues. The material sequenced was PBMCs. The receptor comes from a woman between 25 and 40 years old in good health and CMV-seropositive. This chain links TRBV21-1 with TRBJ1-1; the D call in the table, TRBD1, was not verified against the DNA. TRBV21-1 is a pseudogene. The CDR3 bases are TGTGCCAGCAGCAAAAAGCGACAGGGATTGGAAACTGAAGCTTTCTTT. This translates into CASSKKRQGLETEAFF.